The 29 T cell receptor beta chains listed next were all sequenced from one sample in a study of blood T cell repertoires in COVID-19. Produced via immunoSEQ multiplex PCR; TCRdb's table is partial and in-frame only. Among about 98,000 clones listed, 75% to 85% were seen once. The material sequenced was peripheral blood. Receptor source: a man aged 70 or older with acute or convalescent COVID-19.

The chain carries TRBV9 and TRBJ2-4; 8 nucleotides align to TRBD1. Trimming cost V 3 bases and J 1 base; bases outside gene matches: 6. Germline CDR1 reads SGDLS; CDR2 reads YYNGEE. The CDR3 is 16 residues long. Here the CDR3 reads CASSDRTGTAKNIQYF. CDR3 coding DNA: TGTGCCAGCAGCGACCGGACAGGGACGGCCAAAAACATTCAGTACTTC.

This chain connects TRBV27 to TRBJ2-3, with D possibly TRBD2 on 6 matching bases. Germline V CDR1 and CDR2: MNHEY, SMNVEV (reference sequence). Trimming removed 8 bases from V and 6 bases from J, with 24 bases in between. The CDR3 consists of 16 residues. The CDR3 nucleotides are TGTGCCAGCGCTGAGCTCCCGGGAGCAAATAGGGATACGCAGTATTTT. As protein: CASAELPGANRDTQYF.

This rearrangement joins TRBV19 to TRBJ2-7; 10 bases fit TRBD2. The trim removed 3 bases at V and 5 bases at J, leaving 7 bases unmatched. The CDR3 spans 15 residues. Germline values: CDR1 LNHDA, CDR2 SQIVND (reference sequence). The CDR3 reads CASSILAGEINEQYF. CDR3 sequence (DNA): TGTGCCAGTAGTATTCTAGCGGGAGAGATCAACGAGCAGTACTTC.

This chain uses TRBV6-1 with TRBJ1-5; D gene ambiguous. The V end was cut by 4 bases, the J end by 0 bases, with 16 bases between. Germline V gives CDR1 MNHNS, CDR2 SASEGT. The CDR3 totals 17 residues. CDR3 sequence: CASSGRGDLYSNQPQHF. For the CDR3, the DNA is TGTGCCAGCAGTGGTCGGGGAGATCTCTATAGCAATCAGCCCCAGCATTTT.

The chain recombines TRBV5-1 with TRBJ2-2, with D perhaps TRBD2 (6 bases). This CDR3 comprises 16 residues. V lost 1 base, J lost 1 base, and 11 bases lay in between. The germline V gene encodes CDR1 SGHRS and CDR2 YFSETQ. The DNA for the CDR3 is TGCGCCAGCAGCTTGCTGCGGGGCCGGAACACCGGGGAGCTGTTTTTT. Protein: CASSLLRGRNTGELFF.

In nucleotides, the CDR3 is TGTGCCAGCAGTCACACAGGGGAAGGAGGGGAACCCCAGCATTTT. Amino acids: CASSHTGEGGEPQHF. V gene TRBV28 combines with J gene TRBJ1-5; 7 bases are a match to TRBD1. CDR3 length: 15 amino acids. Trimming at V came to 5 bases and at J to 10 bases, leaving 14 bases not matched to a gene. The V gene's germline CDR1 is MDHEN and CDR2 SYDVKM.

V is TRBV30 and J is TRBJ2-7, with TRBD2 matching 9 bases. V lost 1 base, J lost 5 bases, and 6 bases stayed unmatched. The CDR3 totals 14 residues. CDR1 GTSNPN and CDR2 SVGIG come from the germline V gene (reference sequence). This CDR3 is CAWSGGRGVNEQYF. As DNA, the CDR3 is TGTGCCTGGAGTGGCGGGAGGGGTGTCAACGAGCAGTACTTC.

The CDR3: CASSVDWRGPYEQYF. The DNA of the CDR3 is TGTGCCAGCAGCGTAGATTGGCGGGGGCCCTACGAGCAGTACTTC. This chain uses TRBV9 with TRBJ2-7; a possible D gene is TRBD2 (7 bases). The germline V and J ends were trimmed by 0 bases and 2 bases, with 12 bases remaining between them. The CDR3 loop spans 15 amino acids. The germline CDR1 and CDR2 sequences are SGDLS and YYNGEE.

The chain uses TRBV29-1 and TRBJ1-1; tentatively, D is TRBD1 (6 bases). Between the trimmed V and J ends, which lost 8 bases and 4 bases, there was a span of 11 bases. CDR3 length: 11 amino acids. Germline loops: CDR1 SQVTM, CDR2 ANQGSEA. This CDR3 is CSFGQLTEAFF. The CDR3 bases are TGCAGCTTTGGACAGCTCACTGAAGCTTTCTTT.

The rearrangement joins TRBV24-1 to TRBJ2-5, with TRBD1 as a possible D gene (5 bases). Germline lookup yields CDR1 KGHDR and CDR2 SFDVKD. Trimming removed 4 bases from V and 1 base from J, with 12 bases in between. This CDR3 contains 15 residues. The CDR3 DNA is TGTGCCACCAGTGACCCCGCAGGGTCCCAAGAGACCCAGTACTTC. Its protein product is CATSDPAGSQETQYF.

The genes are TRBV6-2 or TRBV6-3 and TRBJ2-3; D is perhaps TRBD2 (6 bases). The CDR3 has 15 residues. The V and J ends lost 5 bases and 2 bases respectively, with 14 bases between them. Germline CDR1 and CDR2: MNHEY and SVGEGT. The CDR3 sequence: CASSQLGTHTDTQYF. CDR3 nucleotide sequence: TGTGCCAGCAGTCAACTCGGGACTCACACAGATACGCAGTATTTT.

V gene TRBV6-2 or TRBV6-3 combines with J gene TRBJ2-1, with 9 bases matching TRBD2. J lost 0 bases, V lost 5 bases, and 5 bases had no gene match. CDR3 length equals 16 residues. Germline assignment: CDR1 MNHEY and CDR2 SVGEGT. The CDR3 sequence: CASSLAGSSSYNEQFF. The CDR3 DNA is TGTGCCAGCAGTCTAGCGGGGTCTAGCTCCTACAATGAGCAGTTCTTC.

This clone was counted only a few times. The chain employs TRBV2 and TRBJ1-2; 8 nucleotides line up with TRBD1. This CDR3 has 12 amino acids. V was pared by 5 bases and J by 8 bases, with 4 bases of the junction left unmatched. The germline V gene has CDR1 SNHLY and CDR2 FYNNEI. Here the CDR3 DNA reads TGTGCCAGCAGTCAGGGGGCGAGGGGCTACACCTTC. Protein sequence: CASSQGARGYTF. Full variable domain (outside the CDR3, taken from reference TRBV2 and TRBJ1-2): EPEVTQTPSHQVTQMGQEVILRCVPISNHLYFYWYRQILGQKVEFLVSFYNNEISEKSEIFDDQFSVERPDGSNFTLKIRSTKLEDSAMYFCASSQGARGYTFGSGTRLTVV.

The chain employs TRBV6-5 and TRBJ2-7, with 8 bases fitting TRBD1. The ends lost 7 bases at V and 5 bases at J; junction bases unmatched: 10. CDR1 and CDR2 (germline): MNHEY, SVGAGI. This CDR3 has 14 residues. CDR3 sequence (DNA): TGTGCCAGCACCTCCCGGACAGGGTTCGACGAGCAGTACTTC. As protein: CASTSRTGFDEQYF.

V and J are TRBV3-1 (or the pseudogene TRBV3-2) and TRBJ2-3; TRBD2 agrees at 12 bases. This CDR3 has 16 residues. Germline CDR1 is LGHDT and CDR2 is YNNKEL (reference sequence). The V and J ends lost 4 bases and 4 bases, in that order; junction bases with no gene match: 6. CDR3 nucleotides: TGTGCCAGCAGCCTTGGACTAGCGGGAACCGCAGATACGCAGTATTTT. It codes for CASSLGLAGTADTQYF.

This sequence joins TRBV7-2 and TRBJ1-1; D is ambiguous. Between the trimmed V and J ends, which lost 5 bases and 0 bases, there was a span of 10 bases. Germline V lookup: CDR1 SGHTA, CDR2 FQGNSA. The CDR3 runs 14 residues. The CDR3 reads CASSAQVLNTEAFF. The DNA for the CDR3 is TGTGCCAGCAGCGCTCAGGTCCTGAACACTGAAGCTTTCTTT.

The chain uses TRBV5-5 and TRBJ2-2; 7 bases line up with TRBD2. Germline V gene data show CDR1 as SGHKS and CDR2 as YYEKEE (reference sequence). Trimming took 5 bases from V and 0 from J; bases not matched to a gene: 7. This CDR3 is built from 16 residues. The CDR3 loop reads CASRIQRGANTGELFF. The CDR3 DNA reads TGTGCCAGCAGAATCCAGCGGGGCGCGAACACCGGGGAGCTGTTTTTT.

The V and J genes are TRBV6-6 and TRBJ2-1; D may be TRBD1 (5 bases). Germline V gene sequence: CDR1 MNHNY, CDR2 SVGAGI (reference sequence). The CDR3 covers 15 residues. The ends were cut back, 0 bases at V and 5 bases at J, with 11 bases in the middle. Here the CDR3 reads CASSYSRGRDNEQFF. The CDR3 DNA reads TGTGCCAGCAGTTACTCAAGGGGCCGGGACAATGAGCAGTTCTTC.

V is TRBV10-3 and J is TRBJ1-5; no firm D call. CDR3 size: 12 residues. Germline V lookup: CDR1 ENHRY, CDR2 SYGVKD. V lost 3 bases, J lost 5 bases, and 5 bases lay in between. DNA of the CDR3: TGTGCCATCAGTGAACGAGATCAGCCCCAGCATTTT. Translating gives CAISERDQPQHF.

This chain joins TRBV27 and TRBJ2-3; 12 nucleotides line up with TRBD2. The CDR3 has 14 amino acids. Trimming removed 8 bases from V and 5 bases from J; junction bases left unmatched: 5. Germline lookup yields CDR1 MNHEY and CDR2 SMNVEV (reference sequence). The CDR3 DNA is TGTGCCAGCGAGCCTAGCGGGAGGGGAGATACGCAGTATTTT. This gives the protein CASEPSGRGDTQYF.

The CDR3 is CASSLRLRAALSAYNEQFF. The CDR3 DNA is TGTGCCAGCAGCTTAAGGCTTCGAGCGGCCCTGAGCGCCTACAATGAGCAGTTCTTC. This chain joins TRBV7-6 and TRBJ2-1, with D possibly being TRBD2 (5 bases). The V gene's germline CDR1 is SGHVS and CDR2 FNYEAQ. Trimming shortened V by 2 bases and J by 2 bases, and 22 bases separated the two germline ends. CDR3 length equals 19 residues.

The J gene is TRBJ2-1, the V gene TRBV5-5, with TRBD2 matching 7 bases. J was trimmed by 9 bases and V by 4 bases; bases with no gene match: 16. Germline values: CDR1 SGHKS, CDR2 YYEKEE (reference sequence). The CDR3 sequence is 16 residues long. CDR3 loop: CASSRPGLGVVGEQFF. For the CDR3, the DNA is TGTGCCAGCAGCCGTCCAGGACTAGGTGTGGTCGGTGAGCAGTTCTTC.

The J gene is TRBJ1-1, the V gene TRBV6-5, with D possibly being TRBD1 (6 bases). Germline V lookup: CDR1 MNHEY, CDR2 SVGAGI. This CDR3 has 15 residues. With 6 bases removed from V and 0 bases from J, the gap between germline ends came to 14 bases. The CDR3 protein is CASRFDRYMNTEAFF. The CDR3 nucleotides are TGTGCCAGCAGATTTGACAGGTACATGAACACTGAAGCTTTCTTT.

This clone was seen more than once but under ten times. The chain couples TRBV15 to TRBJ2-5; no clear D gene. Germline V lookup: CDR1 LNHNV, CDR2 YYDKDF (reference sequence). V was pared by 0 bases and J by 0 bases, with 8 bases between. The CDR3 loop spans 15 amino acids. The CDR3 reads CATSRDLEYQETQYF. The CDR3 DNA reads as TGTGCCACCAGCAGAGATCTTGAGTACCAAGAGACCCAGTACTTC.

The chain has TRBV18 and TRBJ1-5, with D maybe TRBD1 (5 bases). Germline-derived CDR1 and CDR2 are KGHSH and LQKENI. V was pared by 3 bases and J by 7 bases, with 13 bases between. CDR3 length: 14 amino acids. The CDR3 protein is CASSPGGRDQPQHF. The CDR3 nucleotides are TGTGCCAGCTCACCCGGGGGACGGGACCAGCCCCAGCATTTT.

The chain combines TRBV23-1 with TRBJ2-7, with 10 bases aligning to TRBD1. TRBV23-1 is an open reading frame whose function is uncertain. The CDR3 is 18 residues long. Trimming took 1 base from V and 3 from J; bases not matched to a gene: 12. The CDR3 DNA sequence: TGCGCCAGCAGTCAATTCCGGGACAGGGGTTCACCGGACTACGAGCAGTACTTC. As protein: CASSQFRDRGSPDYEQYF.

This clone has just one count. The chain combines TRBV20-1 with TRBJ1-1; 8 bases are a match to TRBD1. After removal of 3 bases from V and 2 bases from J, the junction contained 5 bases not matched to a gene. CDR1 DFQATT and CDR2 SNEGSKA come from the germline V gene (reference sequence). The CDR3 contains 14 residues. CDR3 protein: CSASWDRPNTEAFF. CDR3 nucleotides: TGCAGTGCTAGTTGGGACAGGCCAAACACTGAAGCTTTCTTT.

This clone occurred many times. The chain combines TRBV27 with TRBJ1-2, with 10 bases fitting TRBD1. This CDR3 comprises 13 residues. V lost 5 bases to trimming and J lost 5 bases; unmatched junction nucleotides: 2. Germline-derived CDR1 and CDR2 are MNHEY and SMNVEV (reference sequence). The CDR3 loop reads CASSTGQGYGYTF. Here the CDR3 DNA reads TGTGCCAGCAGTACGGGACAGGGGTATGGCTACACCTTC.

The chain employs TRBV28 and TRBJ1-5, with D unclear. The CDR3 has 12 amino acids. The V gene's germline CDR1 is MDHEN and CDR2 SYDVKM. The ends were cut back, 5 bases at V and 9 bases at J, with 11 bases in the middle. The CDR3 loop is CASSLSLGPQHF. The CDR3, as DNA: TGTGCCAGCAGTCTATCCCTAGGGCCCCAGCATTTT.